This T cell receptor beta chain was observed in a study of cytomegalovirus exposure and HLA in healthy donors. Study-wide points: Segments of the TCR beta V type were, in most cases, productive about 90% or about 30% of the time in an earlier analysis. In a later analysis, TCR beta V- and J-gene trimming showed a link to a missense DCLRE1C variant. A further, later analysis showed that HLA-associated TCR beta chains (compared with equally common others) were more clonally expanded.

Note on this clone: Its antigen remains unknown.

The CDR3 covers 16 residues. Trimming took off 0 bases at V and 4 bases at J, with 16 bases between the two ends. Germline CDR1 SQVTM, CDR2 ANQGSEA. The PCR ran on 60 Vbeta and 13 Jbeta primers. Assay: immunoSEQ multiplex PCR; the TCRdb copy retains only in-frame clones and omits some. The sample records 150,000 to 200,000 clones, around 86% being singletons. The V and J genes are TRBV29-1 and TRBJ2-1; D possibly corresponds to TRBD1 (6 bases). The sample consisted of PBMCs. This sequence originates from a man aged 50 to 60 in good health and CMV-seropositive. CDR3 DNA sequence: TGCAGCGTTGAAGATATAAGGCAGGGGAAATACAATGAGCAGTTCTTC. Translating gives CSVEDIRQGKYNEQFF.